This T cell receptor beta chain derives from a study of CD4 and CD8 cells across lung adenocarcinoma regions. TCRdb redid the calling of the PCR reads with MiXCR, one entry per CDR3 protein. This table has under 25,000 distinct CDR3 sequences, around 51% appearing once. The specimen was CD8+ T cells from the center of a lung tumor. The sequence came from a female donor with lung adenocarcinoma. The CD4 and CD8 labels of this study may be unreliable.

This chain's CDR3 is CASSQGMLRYNEQFF. In DNA form, the CDR3 reads TGCGCCAGCAGCCAAGGAATGCTAAGGTACAATGAGCAGTTCTTC. The chain has TRBV4-1 and TRBJ2-1; D unresolved. The CDR3 runs 15 residues. From germline, CDR1 is MGHRA and CDR2 YSYEKL. V lost 1 base, J lost 4 bases, and 11 bases lay in between.